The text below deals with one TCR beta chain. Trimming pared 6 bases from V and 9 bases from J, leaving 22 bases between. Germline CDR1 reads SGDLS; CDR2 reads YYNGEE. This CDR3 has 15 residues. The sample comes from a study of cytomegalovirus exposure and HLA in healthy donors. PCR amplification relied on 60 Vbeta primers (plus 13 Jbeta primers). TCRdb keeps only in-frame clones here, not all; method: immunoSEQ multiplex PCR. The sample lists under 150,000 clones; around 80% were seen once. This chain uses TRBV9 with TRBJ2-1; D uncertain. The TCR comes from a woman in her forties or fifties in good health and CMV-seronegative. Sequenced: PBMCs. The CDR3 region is CASTYGSGRFTEQFF. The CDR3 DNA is TGTGCCAGCACTTACGGTTCAGGTCGGTTTACTGAGCAGTTCTTC.